These 16 T cell receptor beta chains originate from one sample sequenced in a study of T cells in Graves' hyperthyroidism and ophthalmopathy. Amplification of TCR beta CDR3 regions was performed using RNA transcripts as template. Using the HTBI primer set, a first-round RT-PCR was run on the TCR CDR3. MiXCR was run by TCRdb on the multiplex PCR reads, yielding one entry per CDR3 protein. The table has about 100,000 distinct CDR3 sequences, 16% seen once. The specimen was blood. Receptors were obtained from a woman aged 45 to 65 with Graves' hyperthyroidism.

CDR3 nucleotide sequence: TGTGCCAGCAGTGGGACAGGCGGTCAGCCCCAGCATTTT. Translating gives CASSGTGGQPQHF. The J gene is TRBJ1-5, the V gene TRBV6-1; 7 bases agree with TRBD1. CDR1 and CDR2 from the germline V gene are MNHNS and SASEGT. CDR3 size: 13 residues. The ends lost 4 bases at V and 6 bases at J; junction bases unmatched: 3.

At least ten counts were recorded for this clonotype. This chain uses TRBV12-3 or TRBV12-4 with TRBJ1-3, with D uncertain. The CDR3 sequence is 16 residues long. Trimming removed 4 bases from V and 0 bases from J, with 13 bases in between. The CDR3 DNA follows: TGTGCCAGCAGTTCGCTCTTCCACAACTCTGGAAACACCATATATTTT. Encoded protein: CASSSLFHNSGNTIYF.

In its sample, this clonotype was seen many times. The chain recombines TRBV4-1 with TRBJ1-4, with D possibly TRBD1 on 5 matching bases. Trimming cost V 0 bases and J 5 bases, with 13 bases left between them. This CDR3 contains 16 residues. Looked up from germline, CDR1 is MGHRA and CDR2 is YSYEKL. This CDR3 is CASSQDRDVGNEKLFF. As DNA, the CDR3 is TGCGCCAGCAGCCAAGATAGGGACGTGGGAAATGAAAAACTGTTTTTT.

This clonotype was observed many times. CDR3 DNA sequence: TGCAGTGCTAGTCACGCAGATACGCAGTATTTT. Translated, it gives CSASHADTQYF. The V and J genes are TRBV20-1 and TRBJ2-3; D remains ambiguous. The V gene lost 3 bases and the J gene lost 4 bases, with 5 bases spanning the gap. Germline CDR1 DFQATT, CDR2 SNEGSKA (reference sequence). The CDR3 is 11 amino acids.

Many counts were recorded for this clonotype. This chain links TRBV19 with TRBJ1-1; weak D call: TRBD1 (6 bases). Germline V lookup: CDR1 LNHDA, CDR2 SQIVND (reference sequence). The V and J ends lost 6 bases and 1 base respectively, with 9 bases between them. The CDR3 length is 13 residues. The CDR3, as DNA: TGTGCCAGTAGAATACAGGGGAACACTGAAGCTTTCTTT. It is translated as CASRIQGNTEAFF.

This clonotype was seen ten or more times. The genes are TRBV7-2 and TRBJ2-3, with 8 bases matching TRBD1. This CDR3 is built from 15 residues. Germline values: CDR1 SGHTA, CDR2 FQGNSA. With V trimmed by 1 base and J by 4 bases, 4 bases remained unmatched. The CDR3 sequence is CASSLVGQGSDTQYF. The DNA for the CDR3 is TGTGCCAGCAGCTTAGTAGGACAGGGCTCAGATACGCAGTATTTT.

This clonotype was seen ten or more times. This rearrangement joins TRBV29-1 to TRBJ2-2, with D perhaps TRBD2 (5 bases). The CDR3 contains 14 residues. CDR1 is SQVTM, CDR2 ANQGSEA, per germline. V was clipped by 6 bases and J by 5 bases, with 16 bases between them. The CDR3 protein is CSVLKGVGTGELFF. DNA of the CDR3: TGCAGCGTCTTGAAGGGAGTGGGGACCGGGGAGCTGTTTTTT.

This clonotype was detected many times. The chain is built from TRBV7-8 and TRBJ2-7; TRBD1 is a possible D gene (5 bases). Germline V CDR1 and CDR2: SGHVS, FQNEAQ. V lost 4 bases and J lost 2, with 12 bases in between. The CDR3 has 14 amino acids. DNA of the CDR3: TGTGCCAGCAGCTCAGGGTGGGAAACCTACGAGCAGTACGTC. This codes for CASSSGWETYEQYV.

This clonotype was found many times. The chain uses TRBV28 and TRBJ2-2; D uncertain. In germline, CDR1 is MDHEN, CDR2 SYDVKM. The CDR3 extends over 15 amino acids. V was cut by 4 bases and J by 1 base, with 10 bases left in between. The CDR3 nucleotides read TGTGCCAGCAGTTCATCCCGCGGGAACACCGGGGAGCTGTTTTTT. The encoded protein is CASSSSRGNTGELFF. The full variable domain, with the rest looked up from reference TRBV28 and TRBJ2-2, is DVKVTQSSRYLVKRTGEKVFLECVQDMDHENMFWYRQDPGLGLRLIYFSYDVKMKEKGDIPEGYSVSREKKERFSLILESASTNQTSMYLCASSSSRGNTGELFFGEGSRLTVL.

This clonotype occurred many times. The rearrangement uses TRBV4-1 and TRBJ2-3; TRBD2 matches 16 bases. The germline V gene has CDR1 MGHRA and CDR2 YSYEKL. The V gene end was trimmed by 3 bases and the J gene end by 1 base; junction bases not matched to a gene: 7. This CDR3 comprises 19 residues. As DNA, the CDR3 is TGCGCCAGCAGCCACCCGGGACTAGCGGGAGGGCCGGGCACAGATACGCAGTATTTT. Protein product: CASSHPGLAGGPGTDTQYF.

This clonotype was observed at least ten times. V gene TRBV5-1 combines with J gene TRBJ1-1; no reliable D call. This CDR3 spans 13 amino acids. Trimming pared 0 bases from V and 0 bases from J, leaving 3 bases between. CDR1 is SGHRS, CDR2 YFSETQ, per germline. CDR3: CASSLVVNTEAFF. Written as DNA, the CDR3 is TGCGCCAGCAGCTTGGTGGTGAACACTGAAGCTTTCTTT. Full variable domain (outside the CDR3, taken from reference TRBV5-1 and TRBJ1-1): KAGVTQTPRYLIKTRGQQVTLSCSPISGHRSVSWYQQTPGQGLQFLFEYFSETQRNKGNFPGRFSGRQFSNSRSEMNVSTLELGDSALYLCASSLVVNTEAFFGQGTRLTVV.

This clonotype was detected many times. J is TRBJ2-7 and V is TRBV12-3 or TRBV12-4; TRBD1 might be the D (6 bases). The CDR3 is 14 residues long. The V gene lost 6 bases and the J gene lost 1 base, with 13 bases spanning the gap. Here the CDR3 DNA reads TGTGCCAGCAGGCAACAGGGTATTTCCTACGAGCAGTACTTC. It codes for CASRQQGISYEQYF.

J is TRBJ1-2 and V is TRBV6-2 or TRBV6-3; D is uncertain. V shed 5 bases and J shed 5 bases, with 15 bases lying between them. Germline CDR1 MNHEY, CDR2 SVGEGT. CDR3 length: 14 residues. The CDR3 DNA is TGTGCCAGCAGTGACCTGATAGGGAGGTATGGCTACACCTTC. It is translated as CASSDLIGRYGYTF.

The chain has TRBV11-1 and TRBJ2-2, with 10 bases lining up with TRBD2. V was clipped by 4 bases and J by 4 bases; unmatched bases: 12. CDR1 SGHAT and CDR2 FQDESV come from the germline V gene (reference sequence). The CDR3 covers 18 residues. As DNA, the CDR3 is TGTGCCAGCAGCTCAGCTAGCGGGGGCCCGCGGGGCACCGGGGAGCTGTTTTTT. It encodes CASSSASGGPRGTGELFF.

At least ten counts were recorded for this clonotype. The rearrangement links TRBV20-1 to TRBJ2-5, with D unresolved. CDR1 is DFQATT and CDR2 is SNEGSKA in the germline V gene (reference sequence). V lost 3 bases to trimming and J lost 2 bases, with 10 bases between them. The CDR3 contains 13 residues. As DNA, the CDR3 is TGCAGTGCTAGTATTCTCCGACAAGAGACCCAGTACTTC. It encodes CSASILRQETQYF.

In its sample, this clonotype was seen many times. The chain recombines TRBV19 with TRBJ2-1; D is perhaps TRBD1 or TRBD2 (6 bases each). Trimming took off 0 bases at V and 12 bases at J, with 18 bases between the two ends. Germline assignment: CDR1 LNHDA and CDR2 SQIVND (reference sequence). This CDR3 has 15 amino acids. CDR3 in amino acids: CASSIEGGGYWGQFF. CDR3 in DNA: TGTGCCAGTAGTATAGAAGGGGGAGGCTACTGGGGGCAGTTCTTC.